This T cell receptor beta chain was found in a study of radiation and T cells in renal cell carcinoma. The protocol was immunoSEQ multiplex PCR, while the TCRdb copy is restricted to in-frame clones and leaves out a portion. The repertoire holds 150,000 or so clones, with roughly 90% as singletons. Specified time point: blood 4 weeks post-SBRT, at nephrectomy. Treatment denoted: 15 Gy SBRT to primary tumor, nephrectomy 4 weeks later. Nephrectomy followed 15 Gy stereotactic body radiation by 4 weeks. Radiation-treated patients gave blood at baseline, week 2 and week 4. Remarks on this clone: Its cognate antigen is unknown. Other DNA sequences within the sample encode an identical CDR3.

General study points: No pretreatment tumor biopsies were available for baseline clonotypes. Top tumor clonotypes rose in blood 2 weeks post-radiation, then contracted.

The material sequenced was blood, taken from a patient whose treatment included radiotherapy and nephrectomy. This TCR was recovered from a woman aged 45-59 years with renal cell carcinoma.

This chain's CDR3 is CASSALGGVYEQYF. As DNA, the CDR3 is TGTGCCAGCAGCGCACTCGGTGGGGTCTACGAGCAGTACTTC. J is TRBJ2-7 and V is TRBV6-1; no clear D gene. CDR3 length equals 14 residues. Trimming took 6 bases from V and 3 from J, leaving 15 bases between them. Per the germline V gene, CDR1 is MNHNS and CDR2 is SASEGT.